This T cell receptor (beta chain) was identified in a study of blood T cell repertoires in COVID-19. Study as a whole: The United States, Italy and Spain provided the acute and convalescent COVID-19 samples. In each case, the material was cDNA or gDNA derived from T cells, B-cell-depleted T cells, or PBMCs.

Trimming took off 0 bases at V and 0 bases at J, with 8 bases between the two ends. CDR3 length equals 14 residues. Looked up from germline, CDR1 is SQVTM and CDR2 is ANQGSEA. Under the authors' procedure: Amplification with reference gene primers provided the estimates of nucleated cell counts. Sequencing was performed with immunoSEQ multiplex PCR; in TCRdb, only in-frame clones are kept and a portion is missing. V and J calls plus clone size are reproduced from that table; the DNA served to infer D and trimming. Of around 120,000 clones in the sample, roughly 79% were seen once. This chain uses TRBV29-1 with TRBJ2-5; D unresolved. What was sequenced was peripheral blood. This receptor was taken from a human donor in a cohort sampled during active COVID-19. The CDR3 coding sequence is TGCAGCGTTGAAGACAGACAATACCAAGAGACCCAGTACTTC. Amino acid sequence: CSVEDRQYQETQYF.